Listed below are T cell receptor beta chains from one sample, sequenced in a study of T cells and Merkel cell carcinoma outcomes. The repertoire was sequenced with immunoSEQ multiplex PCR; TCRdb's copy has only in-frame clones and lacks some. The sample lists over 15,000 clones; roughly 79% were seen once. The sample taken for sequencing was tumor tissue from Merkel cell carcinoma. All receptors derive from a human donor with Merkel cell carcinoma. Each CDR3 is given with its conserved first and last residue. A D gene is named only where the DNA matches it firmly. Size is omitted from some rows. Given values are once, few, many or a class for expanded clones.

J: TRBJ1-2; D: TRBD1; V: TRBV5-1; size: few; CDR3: CASSARTGEGRGYTF; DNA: TGCGCCAGCAGCGCCAGGACAGGGGAAGGAAGGGGCTACACCTTC
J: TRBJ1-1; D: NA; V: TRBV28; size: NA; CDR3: CASSSNPRNTEAFF; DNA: TGTGCCAGCAGTTCCAACCCTCGGAACACTGAAGCTTTCTTT
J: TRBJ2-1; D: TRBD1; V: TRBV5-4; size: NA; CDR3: CASSLGGTGSTEQFF; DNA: TGTGCCAGCAGCTTGGGTGGGACAGGGTCTACTGAGCAGTTCTTC
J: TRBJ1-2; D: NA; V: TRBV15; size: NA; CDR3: CATSRDNGGPAYGYTF; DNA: TGTGCCACCAGCAGAGATAACGGCGGCCCTGCCTATGGCTACACCTTC
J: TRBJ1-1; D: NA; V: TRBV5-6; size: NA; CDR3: CASSYLGRPEAFF; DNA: TGTGCCAGCAGCTATCTAGGGCGGCCTGAAGCTTTCTTT
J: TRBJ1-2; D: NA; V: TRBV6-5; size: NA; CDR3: CASSYSFSAANYGYTF; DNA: TGTGCCAGCAGTTACAGCTTCTCGGCAGCAAACTATGGCTACACCTTC
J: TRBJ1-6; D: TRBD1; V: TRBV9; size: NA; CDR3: CASSTGQPHSPLHF; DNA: TGTGCCAGCAGCACGGGACAGCCTCATTCACCCCTCCACTTT
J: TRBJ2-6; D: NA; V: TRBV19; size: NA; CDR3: CASSTSPGSGANVLTF; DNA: TGTGCCAGTAGTACTTCACCGGGCTCTGGGGCCAACGTCCTGACTTTC
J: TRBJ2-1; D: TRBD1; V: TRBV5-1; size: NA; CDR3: CASKQGFLHEQFF; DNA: TGCGCCAGCAAACAGGGGTTTTTGCATGAGCAGTTCTTC
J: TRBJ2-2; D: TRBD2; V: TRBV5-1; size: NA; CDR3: CASSEGLAGVFGELFF; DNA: TGCGCCAGCAGCGAGGGACTAGCGGGAGTCTTCGGGGAGCTGTTTTTT
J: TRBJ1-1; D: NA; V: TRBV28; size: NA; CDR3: CASSFQGRTEAFF; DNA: TGTGCCAGCAGCTTCCAGGGGCGGACTGAAGCTTTCTTT
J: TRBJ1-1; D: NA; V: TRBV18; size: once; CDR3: CASSPGLSSEAEAFF; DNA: TGTGCCAGCTCACCTGGGTTAAGTTCCGAGGCTGAAGCTTTCTTT
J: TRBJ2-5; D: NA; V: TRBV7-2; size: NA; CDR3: CASSLVAAYQETQYF; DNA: TGTGCCAGCAGCTTAGTTGCCGCGTACCAAGAGACCCAGTACTTC
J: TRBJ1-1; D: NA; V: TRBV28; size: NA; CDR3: CASSLIVRAGGTEAFF; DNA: TGTGCCAGCAGTTTAATTGTCAGGGCCGGGGGCACTGAAGCTTTCTTT
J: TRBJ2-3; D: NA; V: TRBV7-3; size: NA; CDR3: CASSIDSDTQYF; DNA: TGTGCCAGCAGCATAGATTCAGATACGCAGTATTTT
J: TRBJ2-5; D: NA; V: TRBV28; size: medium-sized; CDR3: CASRVGGETQYF; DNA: TGTGCCAGTCGGGTGGGGGGAGAGACCCAGTACTTC
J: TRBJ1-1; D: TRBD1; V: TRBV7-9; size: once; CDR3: CASSPTGANTEAFF; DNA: TGTGCCAGCAGCCCGACAGGGGCGAACACTGAAGCTTTCTTT
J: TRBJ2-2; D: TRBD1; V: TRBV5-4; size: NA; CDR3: CASSGNRGTNTGELFF; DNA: TGTGCCAGCAGCGGTAACAGGGGGACGAACACCGGGGAGCTGTTTTTT
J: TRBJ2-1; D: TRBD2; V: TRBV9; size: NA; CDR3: CASSAGGRGKGYEQFF; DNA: TGTGCCAGCAGCGCCGGCGGGAGGGGTAAGGGGTATGAGCAGTTCTTC
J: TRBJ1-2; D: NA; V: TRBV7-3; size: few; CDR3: CASSLSRGYGYTF; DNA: TGTGCCAGCAGCTTGAGTAGGGGGTATGGCTACACCTTC
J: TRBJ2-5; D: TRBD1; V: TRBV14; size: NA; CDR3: CASSRDRSQETQYF; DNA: TGTGCCAGCAGCCGGGACAGGAGCCAAGAGACCCAGTACTTC
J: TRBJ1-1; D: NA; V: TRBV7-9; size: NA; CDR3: CASSLRPGLMNTEAFF; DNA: TGTGCCAGCAGCTTACGGCCAGGACTCATGAACACTGAAGCTTTCTTT
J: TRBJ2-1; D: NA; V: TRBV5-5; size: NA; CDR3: CASSLGGLDEQFF; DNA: TGTGCCAGCAGCTTGGGGGGTCTGGATGAGCAGTTCTTC
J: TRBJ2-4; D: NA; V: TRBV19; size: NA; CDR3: CASSPGDVKNIQYF; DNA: TGTGCCAGTAGTCCAGGGGACGTTAAAAACATTCAGTACTTC
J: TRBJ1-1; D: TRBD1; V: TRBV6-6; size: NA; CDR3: CASSAPTGGEAEAFF; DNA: TGTGCCAGCAGTGCACCAACAGGGGGCGAAGCTGAAGCTTTCTTT
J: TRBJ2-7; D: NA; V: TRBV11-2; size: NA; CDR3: CASSLDIQETYEQYF; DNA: TGTGCCAGCAGCTTAGATATTCAGGAGACCTACGAGCAGTACTTC
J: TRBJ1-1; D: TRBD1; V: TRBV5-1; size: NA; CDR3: CASSFVGGAGEAFF; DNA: TGCGCCAGCAGCTTCGTAGGGGGCGCCGGGGAAGCTTTCTTT
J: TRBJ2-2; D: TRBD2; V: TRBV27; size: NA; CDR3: CASRHSGGAGELFF; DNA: TGTGCCAGCAGGCATAGCGGGGGGGCGGGGGAGCTGTTTTTT